A selection of T cell receptor beta chains follows, all from one sample in a study of shared clonotypes between healthy human individuals. Profiled with immunoSEQ multiplex PCR; TCRdb holds only in-frame clones, not every one. This table holds 1,400,000 or so clones, approximately 98.5% found once. Sequencing was done on a sample of naive CD4+ T cells sorted from blood. These receptors were taken from a man in his thirties or forties in good health. Both conserved end residues are part of each CDR3. The order of the fields is J gene, V gene, CDR3 protein.

>TRBJ2-7|TRBV27
CASSLVVGDPYEQYF
>TRBJ1-2|TRBV23-1
CARLQGADCYGYTF
>TRBJ2-3|TRBV25-1
CAVGIEGGLSDTQYF
>TRBJ2-7|TRBV7-8
CASSRDRDDYEQYF
>TRBJ2-6|TRBV18
CASSLEPWWTGEHGANVLTF
>TRBJ2-7|TRBV5-1
CASSARDRAYEQYF
>TRBJ1-4|TRBV9
CASTPGSRDGNEKLFF
>TRBJ2-7|TRBV9
CASSADGSSYEQYF
>TRBJ1-2|TRBV5-8
CASSLAGRGGYTF
>TRBJ2-3|TRBV19
CASSIGERTDTQYF
>TRBJ2-1|TRBV5-4
CASSIGTANEQFF
>TRBJ1-5|TRBV18
CASSLNRDISQPQHF
>TRBJ2-2|TRBV10-3
CAISAPGTGRTGELFF
>TRBJ1-3|TRBV5-6
CASSSLGDSGNTIYF
>TRBJ2-7|TRBV2
CASGGLATNEQYF
>TRBJ2-1|TRBV5-4
CASSLGGIAGGPYNEQFF
>TRBJ2-5|TRBV9
CASSGARGGETQYF
>TRBJ2-7|TRBV19
CASRNTSGASYEQYF
>TRBJ2-7|TRBV30
CAADSQGLYEQYF
>TRBJ2-1|TRBV11-2
CASRHPSSLVKFF